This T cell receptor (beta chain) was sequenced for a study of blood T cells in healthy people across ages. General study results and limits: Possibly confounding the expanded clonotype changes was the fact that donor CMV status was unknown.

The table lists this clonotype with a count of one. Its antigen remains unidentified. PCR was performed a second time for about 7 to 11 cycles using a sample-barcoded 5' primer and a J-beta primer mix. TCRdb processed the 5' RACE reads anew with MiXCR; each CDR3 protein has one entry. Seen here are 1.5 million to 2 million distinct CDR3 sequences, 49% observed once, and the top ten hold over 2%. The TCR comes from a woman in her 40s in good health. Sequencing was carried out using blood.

The CDR3 loop is CASILIAGTGNAQETQYF. In nucleotides, the CDR3 is TGTGCCAGCATTCTCATTGCGGGGACAGGGAACGCCCAAGAGACCCAGTACTTC. This chain uses TRBV2 with TRBJ2-5; 9 bases map to TRBD1. There are 18 residues in the CDR3. The V and J ends lost 7 bases and 1 base, in that order; junction bases with no gene match: 16. CDR1 and CDR2 from the germline V gene are SNHLY and FYNNEI.